This is a list of T cell receptor beta chains from one sample in a study of vaccination and CD4 T cells after COVID-19. TCRdb ran MiXCR on the PCR reads and lists one entry per CDR3 protein. The sample lists more than 13,000 distinct CDR3 sequences, roughly 26% seen once, with about 18% in the top ten. No antigen is known for these receptors. Source: CD4+ T cells from blood, cultured in vitro, taken after SARS-CoV-2 vaccination. These receptors all stem from a human donor who had recovered from COVID-19. CDR3s include the opening cysteine and the closing phenylalanine or tryptophan.

v_gene	CDR3aa
TRBV20-1	CSARTTHETQYF
TRBV24-1	CATSHEHNQPQHF
TRBV7-6	CASKPTRSTDTQYF
TRBV6-2/TRBV6-3	CASGLPGGRAYEQYF
TRBV12-3/TRBV12-4	CASTPGGHYGYTF
TRBV6-2/TRBV6-3	CASSRTSGTYEQYF
TRBV18	CASSPQGQATGELFF
TRBV20-1	CSALTGSGANVLTF
TRBV6-5	CASSYAGGKTGNTIYF
TRBV5-1	CASSPTGGRPEYQPQHF
TRBV6-4	CASSRTPGSETQYF
TRBV12-3/TRBV12-4	CASSQGFDGYTF
TRBV7-9	CASRLGTSGTYEQYF
TRBV7-6	CASSDTFDPLTDTQYF
TRBV23-1	CASSQSSRDRSYEQYF
TRBV27	CASRLQGPFGDEQFF
TRBV7-2	CASSLTSGLTYNEQFF
TRBV27	CASRGKRDVVDTQYF
TRBV10-3	CAISGGTVGFEQYF
TRBV12-3/TRBV12-4	CASSTGLVGYTGELFF
TRBV20-1	CSATLLGVKSPLHF
TRBV6-1	CASRDSIGEQFF
TRBV6-4	CASSLRGLEPSTDTQYF
TRBV4-1	CASSQDHGASGYNEQFF
TRBV28	CAGGLGGANVLTF
TRBV19	CASSTPMRQGTKNIQYF
TRBV19	CASSIDRDRGNQPQHF
TRBV28	CASSTDTATGELFF
TRBV4-3	CASSQDLSRGGTDTQYF
TRBV4-1	CASSHFLPKQGAGYGYTF
TRBV12-3/TRBV12-4	CASSQSGTEAFF
TRBV24-1	CATSDFGQGINNEQFF
TRBV20-1	CSARDRPHWTEAFF
TRBV2	CASDRSTDTQYF
TRBV19	CASSIGTSGSDEQFF
TRBV4-3	CASSQEGLWNTEAFF
TRBV18	CASSRRTGLNTEAFF
TRBV9	CASSPRTDSGNTIYF
TRBV27	CASSLTTSRRGNTGELFF
TRBV19	CASSEDRTRSYNEQFF
TRBV20-1	CSAPILAALFIDTQYF
TRBV18	CASSPRLHQETQYF
TRBV3-1	CASSQDIRGELFF
TRBV2	CASPGTGVREEQFF
TRBV4-1	CASSQGTGNGIYNEQFF
TRBV7-8	CASSLDERESGELFF
TRBV18	CASQGTSGSSTGELFF